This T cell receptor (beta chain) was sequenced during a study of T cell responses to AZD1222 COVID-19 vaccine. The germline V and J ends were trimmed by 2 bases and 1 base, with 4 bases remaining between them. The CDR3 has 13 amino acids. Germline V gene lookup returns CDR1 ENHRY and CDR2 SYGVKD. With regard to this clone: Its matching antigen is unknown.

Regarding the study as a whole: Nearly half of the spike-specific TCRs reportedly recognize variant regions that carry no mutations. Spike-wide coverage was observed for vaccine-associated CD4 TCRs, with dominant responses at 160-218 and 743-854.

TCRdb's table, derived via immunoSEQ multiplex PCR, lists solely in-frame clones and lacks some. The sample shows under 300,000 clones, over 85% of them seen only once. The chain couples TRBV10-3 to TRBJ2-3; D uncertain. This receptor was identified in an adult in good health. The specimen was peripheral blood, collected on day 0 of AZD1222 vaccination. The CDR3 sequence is CAISEPRTDTQYF. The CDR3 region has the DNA TGTGCCATCAGTGAGCCCCGCACAGATACGCAGTATTTT.